This TCR beta chain appears in the sequencing data of a study of CD8+ T cells in alopecia areata. This CDR3 is 18 amino acids long. J gave up 1 base and V 6 bases, and 16 bases lay outside the gene matches. The germline gives CDR1 SQVTM, CDR2 ANQGSEA. Sequencing templates came from extracted RNA that was reverse transcribed into cDNA. Generated by immunoSEQ multiplex PCR, the TCRdb table keeps only in-frame clones and is missing some. There are about 140,000 clones in the sample; approximately 86% occur only once, and about 13% lies in the top ten. With respect to this clone: The antigen remains unidentified.

The treatment is: oral pan-JAK inhibitor, 5-10 mg twice daily. Study-wide results and caveats: Clonality in lesional scalp, especially alopecia totalis/universalis, exceeded that of normal scalp. Scalp and blood retained many expanded lesional clones during tofacitinib.

The genes are TRBV29-1 and TRBJ1-1; TRBD1 matches at 11 bases. The material sequenced was CD8+ T cells sorted from blood, taken at week 4, from a patient treated with tofacitinib. The sequence was obtained from a human donor with alopecia areata. The CDR3 DNA follows: TGCAGCGTCCCCGTCCCGGGACAGGGGGTGGGTGGGAACACTGAAGCTTTCTTT. It codes for CSVPVPGQGVGGNTEAFF.